Listed below are T cell receptor beta chains from one sample, sequenced in a study of shared clonotypes between healthy human individuals. Sequencing used immunoSEQ multiplex PCR; TCRdb keeps in-frame clones, though not all of them. Here the sample spans about 2.4 million clones, over 85% being singletons. Sequences were obtained from naive CD4+ T cells from PBMCs. Receptors originate from a man aged 18 to 30 in good health. Some clones in this sample may be carry-over from other donors' samples. The CDR3 runs from the conserved cysteine through the conserved F or W.

J gene,V gene,CDR3 protein
TRBJ2-1,TRBV10-3,CATALRGGSSNNEQFF
TRBJ2-7,TRBV11-2,CASSSGAREQYF
TRBJ1-3,TRBV10-3,CAISEAHIPGNTIYF
TRBJ2-1,TRBV28,CASSLRWGGRAYNEQFF
TRBJ2-1,TRBV4-2,CASSQDWGRLAGGYNEQFF
TRBJ2-5,TRBV5-1,CASSLTTGQETQYF
TRBJ2-1,TRBV4-2,CASSPQDWGNEQFF
TRBJ2-5,TRBV5-1,CASSLGQSSWLYARTGWETQYF
TRBJ2-3,TRBV10-3,CAISGGSGRAFINTQYF
TRBJ2-3,TRBV11-2,CASSLYRGPRDTQYF
TRBJ2-7,TRBV27,CASSHAGDPPPDEQYF
TRBJ1-2,TRBV28,CASRYWSDYGYTF
TRBJ2-5,TRBV5-1,CASSLGGPGADQETQYF
TRBJ2-2,TRBV7-3,CASGPGVGELFF
TRBJ1-1,TRBV6-5,CASSNSWSLNTEAFF
TRBJ2-5,TRBV18,CASSPYSGLAGEGQETQYF
TRBJ2-7,TRBV28,CASSSGGQGAGEQYF
TRBJ1-1,TRBV7-9,CASSLGGEAFF
TRBJ2-7,TRBV28,CASSFIGYSYEQYF
TRBJ1-5,TRBV2,CASNKDRGGQPQHF
TRBJ2-7,TRBV4-2,CASSQQREREQYF
TRBJ2-2,TRBV28,CASTGWGHANTGELFF
TRBJ1-6,TRBV5-4,CASSLGGRGRDSPLHF
TRBJ1-5,TRBV28,CASRSRPDRLAHF
TRBJ2-3,TRBV7-3,CASSSGLGLDTQYF
TRBJ1-1,TRBV28,CASRQETRAEAFF
TRBJ2-5,TRBV11-2,CASSMGWDRRQETQYF
TRBJ2-2,TRBV5-1,CASSPGTGELFF
TRBJ2-2,TRBV6-4,CASRRTSGTTPNTGELFF
TRBJ2-7,TRBV5-4,CASSGTSGSYEQYF
TRBJ2-6,TRBV10-3,CAISEEGYISGANVLTF
TRBJ2-1,TRBV5-1,CASSLLAGGAYNEQFF
TRBJ2-5,TRBV28,CASSLRLAGAGETQYF
TRBJ2-1,TRBV11-2,CASSRGTARGLREQFF
TRBJ2-3,TRBV7-3,CASSYWTGVGTDTQYF
TRBJ2-1,TRBV5-4,CASSLELARNNEQFF
TRBJ1-1,TRBV9,CASSVVSGGDTEAFF
TRBJ2-7,TRBV5-1,CASSAAGTGTYEQYF
TRBJ1-5,TRBV28,CASSNLGTHQPQHF
TRBJ2-5,TRBV6-6,CASSYTSKEETQYF
TRBJ2-7,TRBV27,CASSRVGLSSSYEQYF
TRBJ2-6,TRBV27,CASSLYWRGISGANVLTF
TRBJ2-6,TRBV6-1,CASSENTLGANVLTF
TRBJ2-6,TRBV19,CASRHTGSGANVLTF
TRBJ1-1,TRBV7-9,CASSRDRPLNTEAFF
TRBJ1-3,TRBV4-1,CASRAGLGNTIYF
TRBJ2-3,TRBV11-2,CASSPGLGTDTQYF
TRBJ1-4,TRBV28,CASSPGTVREKLFF
TRBJ2-2,TRBV11-2,CASGSAGELFF
TRBJ1-3,TRBV28,CASSLRTPTVSGNTIYF
TRBJ2-1,TRBV18,CASSPGLANEQFF
TRBJ2-2,TRBV9,CASSAIGGGAGTTTGELFF
TRBJ2-5,TRBV19,CASSTPLAAQETQYF
TRBJ2-5,TRBV13,CASRRPIAGQETQYF
TRBJ2-1,TRBV2,CASRETSPVGEQFF
TRBJ2-1,TRBV9,CASSVPLAGTGEQFF
TRBJ2-7,TRBV28,CASSPELPPYEQYF